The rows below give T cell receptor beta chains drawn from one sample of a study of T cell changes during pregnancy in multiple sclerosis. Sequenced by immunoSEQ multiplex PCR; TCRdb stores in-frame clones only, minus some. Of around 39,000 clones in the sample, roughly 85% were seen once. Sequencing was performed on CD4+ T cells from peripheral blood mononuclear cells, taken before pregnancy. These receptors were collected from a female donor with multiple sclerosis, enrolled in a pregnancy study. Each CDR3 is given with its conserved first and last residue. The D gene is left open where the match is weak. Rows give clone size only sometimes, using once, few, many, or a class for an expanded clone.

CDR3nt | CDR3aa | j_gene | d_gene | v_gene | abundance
TGTGCCAGTACGGGACACCAAGATCAGCCCCAGCATTTT | CASTGHQDQPQHF | TRBJ1-5 | . | TRBV19 | .
TGCGCCAGCAGCCAAGTTAGGGGGCCCAACGAGCAGTACTTC | CASSQVRGPNEQYF | TRBJ2-7 | TRBD1 | TRBV4-3 | .
TGTGCCTGGAGTGCAGGGCGTGGAAACACCATATATTTT | CAWSAGRGNTIYF | TRBJ1-3 | . | TRBV30 | .
TGTGCCAGCTCACAGGGACAGAACACTGAAGCTTTCTTT | CASSQGQNTEAFF | TRBJ1-1 | . | TRBV18 | .
TGTGCCAGCAATACCTACAATGAGCAGTTCTTC | CASNTYNEQFF | TRBJ2-1 | . | TRBV7-9 | .
TGCGCCAGCAGCTTGGGGTCGGGACTAGCGGGTGATACGCAGTATTTT | CASSLGSGLAGDTQYF | TRBJ2-3 | TRBD2 | TRBV5-1 | few
TGTGCCAGCAGTTCGCAGGGGGCGGAGGTAGAAAAACTGTTTTTT | CASSSQGAEVEKLFF | TRBJ1-4 | TRBD1 | TRBV6-5 | .
TGTGCCAGCAGCTTGACAGTCTACGAGCAGTACTTC | CASSLTVYEQYF | TRBJ2-7 | . | TRBV7-2 | once
TGCGCCAGCAGCCAAGATGGGCCAGGGGGTTCCCCGATAACCAATGAGCAGTTCTTC | CASSQDGPGGSPITNEQFF | TRBJ2-1 | TRBD1 | TRBV4-3 | .
TGTGCCAGCAGCGAGACAGGTTTTACTCAGTACGAGCAGTACTTC | CASSETGFTQYEQYF | TRBJ2-7 | . | TRBV7-2 | .
TGCGCCAGCAGCTTGGGAAGCAGGGGGCTTGGAAACACCATATATTTT | CASSLGSRGLGNTIYF | TRBJ1-3 | TRBD1 | TRBV5-1 | .
TGCGCCAGCAGCTTGGGTAGCGTAGAGACCCAGTACTTC | CASSLGSVETQYF | TRBJ2-5 | . | TRBV5-1 | few
TGTGCCATCAGTGAGCCGTTAGGAGGGCGGGGGGGGAGCTCCTACAATGAGCAGTTCTTC | CAISEPLGGRGGSSYNEQFF | TRBJ2-1 | TRBD2 | TRBV10-3 | .
TGCGCCAGCAGCCAAGATCCCCAGGGGGATACGCAGTATTTT | CASSQDPQGDTQYF | TRBJ2-3 | . | TRBV4-3 | .
TGCGCCAGCAGCTTGATCCAAGGGACTAGCGGCTACGAGCAGTACTTC | CASSLIQGTSGYEQYF | TRBJ2-7 | TRBD2 | TRBV5-1 | .
TGCGCCAGCAGCCCCCGTGGCTTGACGGGTACCACAGATACGCAGTATTTT | CASSPRGLTGTTDTQYF | TRBJ2-3 | . | TRBV4-1 | once